Listed here are 9 T cell receptor beta chains from one sample, sequenced in a study of graft-versus-host responses after intestinal transplantation. These receptors have no identified antigens. The data were produced by immunoSEQ multiplex PCR, yet TCRdb's version contains in-frame clones alone and is incomplete. The data contain tens of thousands of clones, approximately 95% of them singletons. The specimen was unstimulated CD8+ T cells sorted from spleen or lymph node cells, collected before transplant. Receptor source: a human donor who was the organ donor for an intestinal transplant.

This chain links TRBV27 with TRBJ2-7; 7 nucleotides match TRBD1. Looked up from germline, CDR1 is MNHEY and CDR2 is SMNVEV (reference sequence). This CDR3 contains 14 residues. V lost 4 bases to trimming and J lost 7 bases; unmatched junction nucleotides: 10. CDR3 sequence (DNA): TGTGCCAGCAGTTCGAGGGGGCGTACGTGGGAGCAGTACTTC. Translating it yields CASSSRGRTWEQYF.

This chain links TRBV27 with TRBJ2-7, with a tentative D call TRBD1 (6 bases). The ends were cut back, 0 bases at V and 0 bases at J, with 12 bases in the middle. The CDR3 length is 16 residues. Germline values: CDR1 MNHEY, CDR2 SMNVEV (reference sequence). The CDR3: CASSLSIGDNSYEQYF. Written as DNA, the CDR3 is TGTGCCAGCAGTTTATCTATAGGGGACAACTCCTACGAGCAGTACTTC.

The chain couples TRBV7-9 to TRBJ2-7, with TRBD1 identical over 11 bases. The CDR3 totals 15 residues. The junction had 7 bases not matched to a gene; V was cut back by 5 bases and J by 4 bases. Per the germline V gene, CDR1 is SEHNR and CDR2 is FQNEAQ (reference sequence). In nucleotides, the CDR3 is TGTGCCAGCAGCCCCCGGGACAGGGGGATATACGAGCAGTACTTC. It translates to CASSPRDRGIYEQYF.

V usage is TRBV7-8 and J usage is TRBJ1-1; D uncertain. Trimming stripped 1 base from V and 2 bases from J, with 17 bases between. The CDR3 length is 17 residues. The germline CDR1 and CDR2 sequences are SGHVS and FQNEAQ. CDR3 DNA: TGTGCCAGCAGCTTAGTCGTTCCGGACCTACTTAACACTGAAGCTTTCTTT. Its translation is CASSLVVPDLLNTEAFF.

In this sample, this clone turned up once. The chain is built from TRBV4-1 and TRBJ1-1, with D unresolved. This CDR3 has 15 residues. Trimming took 1 base from V and 0 from J, leaving 9 bases between them. Germline V gene data show CDR1 as MGHRA and CDR2 as YSYEKL. In nucleotides, the CDR3 is TGCGCCAGCAGCCAAGCCCTATCCTTGAACACTGAAGCTTTCTTT. Protein sequence: CASSQALSLNTEAFF.

V is TRBV4-3 and J is TRBJ2-7; weak D call: TRBD1 (5 bases). This CDR3 region has 16 residues. Germline CDR1 and CDR2: LGHNA and YSLEER. The germline V and J ends were trimmed by 0 bases and 4 bases, with 16 bases remaining between them. The CDR3 loop is CASSQDRAGKGYEQYF. The CDR3 nucleotides are TGCGCCAGCAGCCAAGACAGGGCAGGGAAGGGGTACGAGCAGTACTTC.

The chain combines TRBV9 with TRBJ1-1; the match to TRBD1 covers 8 bases. This CDR3 is 14 amino acids long. The germline V gene has CDR1 SGDLS and CDR2 YYNGEE. Trimming at V came to 4 bases and at J to 3 bases, leaving 5 bases not matched to a gene. The CDR3 loop is CASSPKTGDTEAFF. The CDR3 DNA sequence: TGTGCCAGCAGCCCGAAGACAGGGGACACTGAAGCTTTCTTT.

This sequence joins TRBV7-8 and TRBJ2-7; TRBD2 might be the D (6 bases). This CDR3 has 15 amino acids. The V gene's germline CDR1 is SGHVS and CDR2 FQNEAQ. Trimming shortened V by 1 base and J by 2 bases, and 12 bases separated the two germline ends. The CDR3 sequence: CASSLVSGGAYEQYF. CDR3 DNA sequence: TGTGCCAGCAGCTTAGTAAGCGGCGGGGCCTACGAGCAGTACTTC.

This rearrangement joins TRBV19 to TRBJ1-2, with D perhaps matching TRBD1 (5 bases). Per germline, CDR1 LNHDA and CDR2 SQIVND (reference sequence). The CDR3 has 15 amino acids. The V end lost 8 bases, the J end lost 0 bases, and 16 bases lay between the germline ends. As DNA, the CDR3 is TGTGCCAGTTCCCCTCCAGGGACGGCTAACTATGGCTACACCTTC. This gives the protein CASSPPGTANYGYTF.